Listed below are T cell receptor beta chains from one sample, sequenced in a study of cytomegalovirus exposure and HLA in healthy donors. Assay used: immunoSEQ multiplex PCR; TCRdb lists only in-frame clones, some missing. The repertoire holds fewer than 250,000 clones, with 65% to 85% as singletons. The sequenced sample consisted of PBMCs. The source is a woman aged 18-35 years in good health and CMV-seronegative. Both conserved end residues are part of each CDR3. Fields, in order: D gene, CDR3 length, J gene, clone size, V gene, CDR3 DNA, CDR3 protein. D genes are given only for firm matches. The size entry is marked missing in some rows and otherwise reads once, few, many or a size class.

>-|13|TRBJ1-4|-|TRBV19
TGTGCCATTCAGGACAGCTTTAATGAAAAACTGTTTTTT
CAIQDSFNEKLFF
>-|13|TRBJ2-7|few|TRBV11-2
TGTGCCAGCAGTATAGGGGGTGCCTACGAGCAGTACTTC
CASSIGGAYEQYF
>TRBD1|15|TRBJ2-1|once|TRBV27
TGTGCCAGCAGTTTAGGCGGGACAGGGGTCAATGAGCAGTTCTTC
CASSLGGTGVNEQFF
>TRBD1|18|TRBJ2-6|-|TRBV5-1
TGCGCCAGCAGCTTGACCGCCGGGACAGGGGCTGGGGCCAACGTCCTGACTTTC
CASSLTAGTGAGANVLTF
>TRBD1|15|TRBJ1-1|once|TRBV19
TGTGCCAGTAAACGCTCGACAGGGGGAGGAACTGAAGCTTTCTTT
CASKRSTGGGTEAFF
>-|14|TRBJ2-2|-|TRBV19
TGTGCCAGTAGTATAACCGGGATCACCGGGGAGCTGTTTTTT
CASSITGITGELFF
>-|14|TRBJ2-7|-|TRBV7-8
TGTGCCAGCGCCATTAGGGGCGCTCCTCGGGAGCAGTACTTC
CASAIRGAPREQYF
>TRBD1|17|TRBJ2-1|-|TRBV14
TGTGCCAGCAGCCAGAGGTTGGCGACAGGGACATACAATGAGCAGTTCTTC
CASSQRLATGTYNEQFF
>-|15|TRBJ2-7|-|TRBV2
TGTGCCAGCAGACCCCCCCGGGACATATCCTACGAGCAGTACTTC
CASRPPRDISYEQYF
>-|14|TRBJ1-5|-|TRBV5-6
TGTGCCAGCAGCCGGTACGAATCAGGGGCGGCCCAGCATTTT
CASSRYESGAAQHF
>-|16|TRBJ2-7|-|TRBV7-8
TGTGCCAGCAGCCACAGCCGACTAGTAGGTTCCTACGAGCAGTACTTC
CASSHSRLVGSYEQYF
>TRBD1|18|TRBJ1-2|-|TRBV4-3
TGCGCCAGCAGCCGATATGGTGGGACCGGGACAGATATTAATGGCTACACCTTC
CASSRYGGTGTDINGYTF
>TRBD2|14|TRBJ2-7|-|TRBV9
TGTGCCAGCAGCGGGGCCCGGGGGGGTTACGAGCAGTACTTC
CASSGARGGYEQYF
>TRBD1|15|TRBJ1-1|few|TRBV19
TGTGCCACCAAGGACAGGGAGGGTATTAATCCTGAAGCTTTCTTT
CATKDREGINPEAFF
>TRBD2|15|TRBJ2-1|once|TRBV27
TGTGCCAGCCACGGGACTAGCGGGATATACAATGAGCAGTTCTTC
CASHGTSGIYNEQFF
>TRBD1|15|TRBJ2-5|-|TRBV2
TGTGCCAGCAGTGAATTCAACAGGGGTCAGGAGACCCAGTACTTC
CASSEFNRGQETQYF